These 18 T cell receptor beta chains originate from one sample sequenced in a study of cytomegalovirus exposure and HLA in healthy donors. Primers for the PCR totalled 60 Vbeta and 13 Jbeta. The table came from immunoSEQ multiplex PCR; TCRdb's copy has only in-frame clones and leaves some out. The repertoire has about 160,000 clones, around 80% of them found once; the top ten carry approximately 6.5%. Sample: PBMCs. These receptors originate from a male donor in good health and CMV-seropositive.

A few counts support this clone. This chain uses TRBV6-6 with TRBJ2-7, with 8 bases identical to TRBD1. The CDR3 spans 15 residues. Germline trimming cut 2 bases from V and 5 bases from J; bases unmatched to any gene: 8. CDR1 is MNHNY, CDR2 SVGAGI, per germline (reference sequence). The CDR3 DNA follows: TGTGCCAGCAGTTACCCCGGACAGGGAATCCACGAGCAGTACTTC. Protein: CASSYPGQGIHEQYF.

The chain carries TRBV5-1 and TRBJ1-3; perhaps TRBD1 as D (5 bases). Per the germline V gene, CDR1 is SGHRS and CDR2 is YFSETQ. This CDR3 is built from 17 residues. The V end lost 3 bases, the J end lost 0 bases, and 16 bases lay between the germline ends. As DNA, the CDR3 is TGCGCCAGCAGCTCCCAGCGGGGCGGGAGCTCTGGAAACACCATATATTTT. This sequence encodes CASSSQRGGSSGNTIYF.

This clone was picked up a small number of times. The V gene is TRBV19, the J gene TRBJ2-3; the match to TRBD2 covers 7 bases. Germline V gene lookup returns CDR1 LNHDA and CDR2 SQIVND (reference sequence). V lost 6 bases and J lost 2; bases outside the gene matches: 5. CDR3 size: 14 residues. CDR3 nucleotide sequence: TGTGCCAGTAGGCACGGGGGGTACACAGATACGCAGTATTTT. It codes for CASRHGGYTDTQYF.

This clone was found once. The chain links TRBV30 to TRBJ2-3, with TRBD2 identical over 7 bases. After removal of 0 bases from V and 5 bases from J, the junction contained 8 bases not matched to a gene. Germline CDR1 is GTSNPN and CDR2 is SVGIG (reference sequence). This CDR3 has 15 residues. The CDR3 region has the DNA TGTGCCTGGAGTGTTGGGGCGGGGGAGCGAGATACGCAGTATTTT. It yields the protein CAWSVGAGERDTQYF.

The V gene is TRBV7-2, the J gene TRBJ2-1; 14 bases agree with TRBD2. The CDR3 extends over 17 amino acids. J lost 5 bases, V lost 5 bases, and 8 bases had no gene match. Germline CDR1 reads SGHTA; CDR2 reads FQGNSA. This CDR3 reads CASSLGTSGSIDNEQFF. Here the CDR3 DNA reads TGTGCCAGCAGCCTCGGGACTAGCGGGAGTATCGACAATGAGCAGTTCTTC.

The CDR3 DNA is TGTGCCAGCAGTGGAACGGGACTAGCGGCGTACGAGCAGTACTTC. Its translation is CASSGTGLAAYEQYF. The genes are TRBV27 and TRBJ2-7; 11 positions match TRBD2. The ends lost 5 bases at V and 4 bases at J; junction bases unmatched: 7. Germline V gene data show CDR1 as MNHEY and CDR2 as SMNVEV (reference sequence). The CDR3 consists of 15 residues.

The chain employs TRBV6-1 and TRBJ2-7; D might be TRBD2 (6 bases). This CDR3 spans 11 amino acids. V was trimmed by 4 bases and J by 13 bases, leaving 14 bases between them. The germline V gene has CDR1 MNHNS and CDR2 SASEGT. The CDR3 spells CASSVAALDYF. The CDR3 coding sequence is TGTGCCAGCAGTGTAGCGGCCCTTGATTACTTC.

The chain recombines TRBV19 with TRBJ2-5; TRBD2 aligns across 10 bases. The CDR3 is made up of 15 amino acids. The V gene's germline CDR1 is LNHDA and CDR2 SQIVND (reference sequence). The V gene end was trimmed by 4 bases and the J gene end by 11 bases; junction bases not matched to a gene: 13. CDR3 in amino acids: CASSSPAGGPVEQYF. CDR3 nucleotide sequence: TGTGCCAGTAGTAGCCCAGCGGGAGGGCCGGTTGAGCAGTACTTC. Together with reference TRBV19 and TRBJ2-5, the CDR3 gives the full variable domain: DGGITQSPKYLFRKEGQNVTLSCEQNLNHDAMYWYRQDPGQGLRLIYYSQIVNDFQKGDIAEGYSVSREKKESFPLTVTSAQKNPTAFYLCASSSPAGGPVEQYFGPGTRLLVL.

The chain has TRBV5-1 and TRBJ1-2, with D tentatively TRBD1 (5 bases). V lost 4 bases, J lost 8 bases, and 12 bases lay in between. Germline assignment: CDR1 SGHRS and CDR2 YFSETQ. The CDR3 extends over 12 amino acids. CDR3 loop: CASSTGRVGYTF. For the CDR3, the DNA is TGCGCCAGCAGCACTGGCAGGGTAGGCTACACCTTC.

The chain employs TRBV18 and TRBJ2-1, with no clear D. Trimming took 2 bases from V and 6 from J, leaving 11 bases between them. The germline V gene has CDR1 KGHSH and CDR2 LQKENI. CDR3 length equals 14 residues. The CDR3 loop reads CASSPGLALNEQFF. The CDR3 DNA reads TGTGCCAGCTCACCAGGGCTCGCCCTCAATGAGCAGTTCTTC.

This chain joins TRBV19 and TRBJ2-7, with D possibly being TRBD1 (6 bases). CDR1 LNHDA and CDR2 SQIVND come from the germline V gene (reference sequence). The V and J ends lost 7 bases and 3 bases respectively, with 13 bases between them. This CDR3 spans 13 amino acids. The CDR3: CASTPGHNYEQYF. CDR3 DNA sequence: TGTGCCAGTACCCCGGGACACAACTACGAGCAGTACTTC.

This chain joins TRBV28 and TRBJ1-2, with unresolved D. Trimming took off 2 bases at V and 5 bases at J, with 6 bases between the two ends. The germline CDR1 and CDR2 sequences are MDHEN and SYDVKM. The CDR3 totals 12 residues. The CDR3: CASSLRGYGYTF. The CDR3, as DNA: TGTGCCAGCAGTTTAAGAGGGTATGGCTACACCTTC.

This chain uses TRBV6-5 with TRBJ2-1, with D unclear. Deletions cut 2 bases from V and 10 bases from J, with 9 bases between. Germline V gives CDR1 MNHEY, CDR2 SVGAGI. CDR3 length: 12 amino acids. DNA of the CDR3: TGTGCCAGCAGTTACAATAGGCGGGAGCAGTTCTTC. Translated, it gives CASSYNRREQFF.

This chain links TRBV9 with TRBJ2-7; 9 bases fit TRBD1. V lost 1 base to trimming and J lost 5 bases; unmatched junction nucleotides: 4. Germline values: CDR1 SGDLS, CDR2 YYNGEE. The CDR3 runs 14 residues. The CDR3 DNA follows: TGTGCCAGCAGCGTATTACAGGGGGCTGACGAGCAGTACTTC. Its translation is CASSVLQGADEQYF.

The rearrangement joins TRBV11-2 to TRBJ1-4; the D gene is possibly TRBD1 (6 bases). Germline lookup yields CDR1 SGHAT and CDR2 FQNNGV. The germline V and J ends were trimmed by 6 bases and 5 bases, with 16 bases remaining between them. The CDR3 sequence is 15 residues long. CDR3 residues: CASRPAQGPNEKLFF. In DNA form, the CDR3 reads TGTGCCAGCAGGCCAGCACAGGGCCCGAATGAAAAACTGTTTTTT.

The rearrangement links TRBV5-1 to TRBJ2-5, with TRBD1 matching 12 bases. The germline CDR1 and CDR2 sequences are SGHRS and YFSETQ. J gave up 5 bases and V 3 bases, and 5 bases lay outside the gene matches. The CDR3 sequence is 15 residues long. In nucleotides, the CDR3 is TGCGCCAGCAGCTCCGGGACAGGGGGCGAGGAGACCCAGTACTTC. Encoded protein: CASSSGTGGEETQYF.

The gene calls are TRBV28 and TRBJ1-1; weak D call: TRBD1 (5 bases). CDR1 is MDHEN and CDR2 is SYDVKM in the germline V gene. The CDR3 contains 16 residues. Trimming pared 5 bases from V and 3 bases from J, leaving 19 bases between. DNA of the CDR3: TGTGCCAGCAGTGGGGGGTCGGCCAGGGCGGACACTGAAGCTTTCTTT. This encodes CASSGGSARADTEAFF.

The rearrangement uses TRBV7-9 and TRBJ2-1; 9 nucleotides align to TRBD2. This CDR3 has 17 amino acids. V was pared by 6 bases and J by 2 bases, with 11 bases of the junction left unmatched. Germline V lookup: CDR1 SEHNR, CDR2 FQNEAQ (reference sequence). This CDR3 reads CASSRSRGGRAYNEQFF. Here the CDR3 DNA reads TGTGCCAGCAGTCGCTCTCGTGGCGGGAGGGCCTACAATGAGCAGTTCTTC.